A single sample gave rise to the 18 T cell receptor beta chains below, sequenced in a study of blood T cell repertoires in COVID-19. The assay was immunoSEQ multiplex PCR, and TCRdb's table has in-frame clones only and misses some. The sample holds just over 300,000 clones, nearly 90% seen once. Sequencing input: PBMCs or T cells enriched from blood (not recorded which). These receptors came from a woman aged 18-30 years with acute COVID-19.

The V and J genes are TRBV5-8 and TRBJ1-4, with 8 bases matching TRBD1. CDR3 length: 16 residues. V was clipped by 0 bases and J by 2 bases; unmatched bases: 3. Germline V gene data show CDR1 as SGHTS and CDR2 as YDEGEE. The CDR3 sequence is CASSLDRGTTNEKLFF. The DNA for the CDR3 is TGTGCCAGCAGCTTGGACAGGGGGACTACTAATGAAAAACTGTTTTTT.

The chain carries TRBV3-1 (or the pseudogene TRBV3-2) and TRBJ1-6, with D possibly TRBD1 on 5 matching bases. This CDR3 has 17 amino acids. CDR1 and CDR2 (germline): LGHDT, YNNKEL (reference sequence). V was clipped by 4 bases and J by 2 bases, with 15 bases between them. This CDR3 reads CASSPKAGNPYNSPLHF. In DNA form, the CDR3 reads TGTGCCAGCAGCCCGAAGGCAGGGAACCCCTATAATTCACCCCTCCACTTT.

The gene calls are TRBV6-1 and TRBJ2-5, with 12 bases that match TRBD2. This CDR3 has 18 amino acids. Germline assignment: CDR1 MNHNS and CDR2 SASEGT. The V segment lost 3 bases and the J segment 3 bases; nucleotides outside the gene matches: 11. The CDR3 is CASSDRWASGRAEETQYF. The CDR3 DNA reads TGTGCCAGCAGTGATCGTTGGGCTAGCGGGAGGGCGGAAGAGACCCAGTACTTC.

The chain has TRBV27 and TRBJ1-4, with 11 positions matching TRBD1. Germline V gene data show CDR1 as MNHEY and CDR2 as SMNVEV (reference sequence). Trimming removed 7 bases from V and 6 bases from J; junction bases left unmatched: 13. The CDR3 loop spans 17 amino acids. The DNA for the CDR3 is TGTGCCAGCACACCCGTCGGGGACAGGGGGTTGTATGAAAAACTGTTTTTT. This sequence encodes CASTPVGDRGLYEKLFF.

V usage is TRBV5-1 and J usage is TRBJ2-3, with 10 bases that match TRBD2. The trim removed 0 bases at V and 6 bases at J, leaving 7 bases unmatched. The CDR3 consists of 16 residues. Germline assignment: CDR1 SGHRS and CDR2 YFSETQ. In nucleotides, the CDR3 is TGCGCCAGCAGCTTGGTTCTAGCGGGAGAACGGGATACGCAGTATTTT. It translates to CASSLVLAGERDTQYF.

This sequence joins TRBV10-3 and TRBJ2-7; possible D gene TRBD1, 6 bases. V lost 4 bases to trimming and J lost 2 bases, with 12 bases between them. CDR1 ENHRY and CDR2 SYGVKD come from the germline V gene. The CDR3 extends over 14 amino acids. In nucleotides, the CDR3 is TGTGCCATCAGTGCGACCCAGGGGCCCTACGAGCAGTACTTC. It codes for CAISATQGPYEQYF.

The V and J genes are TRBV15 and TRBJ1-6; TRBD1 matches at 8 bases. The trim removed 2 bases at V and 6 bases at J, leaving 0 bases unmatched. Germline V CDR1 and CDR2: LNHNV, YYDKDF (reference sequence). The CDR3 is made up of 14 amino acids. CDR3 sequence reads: CATSRQGANSPLHF. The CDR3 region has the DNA TGTGCCACCAGCAGACAGGGGGCTAATTCACCCCTCCACTTT.

CDR3 in amino acids: CATGTVEYQPQHF. The CDR3 DNA follows: TGTGCCACAGGGACAGTCGAGTATCAGCCCCAGCATTTT. The rearrangement links TRBV19 to TRBJ1-5; TRBD1 matches 7 bases. Germline V CDR1 and CDR2: LNHDA, SQIVND (reference sequence). V lost 10 bases, J lost 5 bases, and 8 bases stayed unmatched. The CDR3 runs to 13 residues.

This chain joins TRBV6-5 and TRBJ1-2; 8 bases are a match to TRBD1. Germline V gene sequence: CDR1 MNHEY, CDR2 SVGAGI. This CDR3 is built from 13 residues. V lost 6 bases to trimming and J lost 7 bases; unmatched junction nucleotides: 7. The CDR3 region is CASSFGQGAGYTF. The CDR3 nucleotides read TGTGCCAGCAGCTTCGGACAGGGTGCTGGCTACACCTTC.

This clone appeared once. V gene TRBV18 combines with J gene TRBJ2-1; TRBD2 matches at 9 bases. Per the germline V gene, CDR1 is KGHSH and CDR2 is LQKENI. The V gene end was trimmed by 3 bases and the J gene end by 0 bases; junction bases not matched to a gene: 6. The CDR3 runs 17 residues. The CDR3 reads CASSPNSGGFSYNEQFF. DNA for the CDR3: TGTGCCAGCTCACCCAACAGCGGGGGGTTCTCCTACAATGAGCAGTTCTTC.

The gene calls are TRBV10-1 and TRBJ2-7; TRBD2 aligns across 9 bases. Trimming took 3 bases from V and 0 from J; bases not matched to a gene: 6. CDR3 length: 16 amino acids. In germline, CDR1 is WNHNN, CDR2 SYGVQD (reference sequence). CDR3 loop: CASSDSSGKGSYEQYF. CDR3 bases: TGCGCCAGCAGTGACTCTAGCGGGAAAGGCTCCTACGAGCAGTACTTC.

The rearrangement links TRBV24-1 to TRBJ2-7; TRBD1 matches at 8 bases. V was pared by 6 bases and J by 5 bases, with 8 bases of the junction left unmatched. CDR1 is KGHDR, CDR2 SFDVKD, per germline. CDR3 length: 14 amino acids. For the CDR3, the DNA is TGTGCCACCAGTCCGACAGGGGTGATGGACGAGCAGTACTTC. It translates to CATSPTGVMDEQYF.

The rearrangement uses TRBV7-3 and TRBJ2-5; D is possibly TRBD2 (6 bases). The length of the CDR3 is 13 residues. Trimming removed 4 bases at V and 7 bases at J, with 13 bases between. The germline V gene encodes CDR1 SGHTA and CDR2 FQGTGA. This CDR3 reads CASSSSGGGTQYF. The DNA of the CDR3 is TGTGCCAGCAGCTCCAGTGGGGGAGGGACCCAGTACTTC.

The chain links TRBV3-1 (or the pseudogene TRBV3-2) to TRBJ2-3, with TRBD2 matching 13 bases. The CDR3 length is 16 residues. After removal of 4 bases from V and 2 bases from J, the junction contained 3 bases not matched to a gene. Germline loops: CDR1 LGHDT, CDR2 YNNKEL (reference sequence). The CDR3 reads CASSPGLAGFTDTQYF. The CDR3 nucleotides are TGTGCCAGCAGCCCGGGACTAGCGGGGTTCACAGATACGCAGTATTTT.

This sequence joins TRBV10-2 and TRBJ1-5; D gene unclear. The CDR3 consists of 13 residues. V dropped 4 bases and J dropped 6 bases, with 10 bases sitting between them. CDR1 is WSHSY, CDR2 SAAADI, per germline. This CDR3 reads CASSGEFIQPQHF. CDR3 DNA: TGCGCCAGCAGTGGTGAGTTCATTCAGCCCCAGCATTTT.

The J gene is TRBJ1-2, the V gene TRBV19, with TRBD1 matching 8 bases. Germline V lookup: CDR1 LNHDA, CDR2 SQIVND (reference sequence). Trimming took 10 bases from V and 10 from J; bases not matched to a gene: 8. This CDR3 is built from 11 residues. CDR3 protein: CATQGAIDYTF. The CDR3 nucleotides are TGTGCCACGCAGGGGGCCATTGACTACACCTTC.

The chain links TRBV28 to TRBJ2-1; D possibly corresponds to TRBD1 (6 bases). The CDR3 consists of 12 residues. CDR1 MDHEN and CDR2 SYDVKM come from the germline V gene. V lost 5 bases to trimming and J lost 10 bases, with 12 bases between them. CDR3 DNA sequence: TGTGCCAGCAGTCAACAGGGTGACGAGCAGTTCTTC. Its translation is CASSQQGDEQFF.

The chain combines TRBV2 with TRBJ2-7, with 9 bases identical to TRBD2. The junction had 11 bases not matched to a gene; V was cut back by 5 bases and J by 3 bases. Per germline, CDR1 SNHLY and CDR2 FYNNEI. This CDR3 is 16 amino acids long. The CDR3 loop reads CASSQGPAGGGYEQYF. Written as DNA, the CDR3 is TGTGCCAGCAGTCAAGGACCAGCGGGAGGCGGCTACGAGCAGTACTTC.